These 14 T cell receptor beta chains share one sample of origin, sequenced in a study of naive and memory T cell subsets. The beta constant-region primer was an equimolar mix of two oligonucleotides covering TRBC1 and TRBC2. Nested alpha and beta constant-region primers with the SP2 primer drove four PCR rounds on ligated cDNA. TCRdb reanalysed the UMI-ligation and nested PCR reads using MiXCR and keeps one entry per CDR3 protein. There are 8,500 to 10,000 distinct CDR3 sequences in the sample; about 6% occur only once, and roughly three fifths lies in the top ten. Sequencing input: CD4+ TEMRA cells from blood. The sample's subset: effector memory re-expressing CD45RA, CD45RA+ CD27-. The receptors stem from a human donor in good health.

This clonotype was counted many times. CDR3 region: CASSLSGQGNSPLHF. The DNA for the CDR3 is TGTGCCAGCAGCTTATCAGGACAGGGTAATTCACCCCTCCACTTT. V gene TRBV7-9 combines with J gene TRBJ1-6; 8 bases are a match to TRBD1. Germline lookup yields CDR1 SEHNR and CDR2 FQNEAQ (reference sequence). The ends lost 2 bases at V and 6 bases at J; junction bases unmatched: 3. The CDR3 contains 15 residues.

This clonotype was recorded at least ten times. The V call is TRBV29-1, the J call TRBJ1-1; 11 bases align to TRBD1. The CDR3 runs 13 residues. Germline V lookup: CDR1 SQVTM, CDR2 ANQGSEA. V lost 6 bases, J lost 4 bases, and 4 bases stayed unmatched. In DNA, the CDR3 is TGCAGCGTGAGGACAGGGGGCGGCACTGAAGCTTTCTTT. It codes for CSVRTGGGTEAFF.

This clonotype has a count of ten or more. The J gene is TRBJ1-2, the V gene TRBV10-3, with D maybe TRBD1 (5 bases). In germline, CDR1 is ENHRY, CDR2 SYGVKD. The CDR3 runs 12 residues. V was trimmed by 7 bases and J by 4 bases, leaving 10 bases between them. This CDR3 reads CAIKTALYGYTF. CDR3 bases: TGTGCCATCAAGACAGCACTCTATGGCTACACCTTC.

The table lists this clonotype with a few counts. The genes are TRBV4-3 and TRBJ2-7; D ambiguous. Between the trimmed V and J ends, which lost 3 bases and 3 bases, there was a span of 15 bases. The CDR3 contains 15 residues. Germline CDR1 reads LGHNA; CDR2 reads YSLEER. CDR3 loop: CASSQRTEGLYEQYF. As DNA, the CDR3 is TGCGCCAGCAGCCAGCGGACCGAAGGGCTCTACGAGCAGTACTTC.

This chain uses TRBV12-3 or TRBV12-4 with TRBJ2-7, with TRBD2 identical over 8 bases. This CDR3 spans 15 amino acids. Trimming cost V 4 bases and J 3 bases; bases outside gene matches: 8. CDR3 in DNA: TGTGCCAGCAGTTCCGGGACTAGAGTTAACTACGAGCAGTACTTC. This gives the protein CASSSGTRVNYEQYF.

The genes are TRBV11-3 and TRBJ2-2; TRBD2 is a possible D gene (5 bases). With 5 bases removed from V and 7 bases from J, the gap between germline ends came to 23 bases. The CDR3 is made up of 17 amino acids. CDR1 and CDR2 from the germline V gene are SGHNT and YENEEA. The CDR3 nucleotides read TGTGCCAGCAGCCCAAACCCCCCGAGCCGGGCGGGCGGGGAGCTGTTTTTT. Residues: CASSPNPPSRAGGELFF. Complete variable domain (other parts from reference TRBV11-3 and TRBJ2-2): EAGVVQSPRYKIIEKKQPVAFWCNPISGHNTLYWYLQNLGQGPELLIRYENEEAVDDSQLPKDRFSAERLKGVDSTLKIQPAELGDSAVYLCASSPNPPSRAGGELFFGEGSRLTVL.

There are many counts of this clonotype. CDR3 protein: CAWSSGSSYNEQFF. CDR3 nucleotides: TGTGCCTGGAGTTCCGGGAGCTCCTACAATGAGCAGTTCTTC. This sequence joins TRBV30 and TRBJ2-1; the D gene is possibly TRBD2 (6 bases). The germline V gene has CDR1 GTSNPN and CDR2 SVGIG (reference sequence). This CDR3 region has 14 residues. Trimming cost V 2 bases and J 0 bases, with 8 bases left between them.

The chain employs TRBV6-1 and TRBJ1-2; unclear D gene. V gave up 6 bases and J gave up 6 bases, with 11 bases separating them. The germline gives CDR1 MNHNS, CDR2 SASEGT. The CDR3 is 12 residues long. CDR3 in amino acids: CASSRTVHGYTF. CDR3 DNA sequence: TGTGCCAGCAGCAGGACGGTTCATGGCTACACCTTC.

In its sample, this clonotype was seen many times. The rearrangement uses TRBV4-1 and TRBJ1-5, with 10 bases aligning to TRBD1. V shed 4 bases, J shed 6 bases, and the junction held 3 bases outside the gene matches. This CDR3 region has 14 residues. Germline loops: CDR1 MGHRA, CDR2 YSYEKL. DNA of the CDR3: TGCGCCAGCAGCCCGGACAGGGGGAGTCAGCCCCAGCATTTT. Translating it yields CASSPDRGSQPQHF.

This clonotype was seen repeatedly, ten times or more. CDR3 sequence (DNA): TGTGCCAGCAGCTTCTCACCCGTGGGACCCGAAAATGAGCAGTTCTTC. This encodes CASSFSPVGPENEQFF. The chain combines TRBV5-6 with TRBJ2-1, with D perhaps matching TRBD1 or TRBD2 (5 bases each). The CDR3 loop spans 16 amino acids. Trimming stripped 2 bases from V and 7 bases from J, with 19 bases between. The germline V gene has CDR1 SGHDT and CDR2 YYEEEE.

This rearrangement joins TRBV28 to TRBJ2-3; 10 bases agree with TRBD2. J lost 2 bases, V lost 6 bases, and 5 bases had no gene match. Germline V gene data show CDR1 as MDHEN and CDR2 as SYDVKM. The CDR3 is made up of 15 amino acids. The CDR3 loop is CASSEAGGATDTQYF. The CDR3 DNA reads TGTGCCAGCAGCGAAGCGGGGGGGGCCACAGATACGCAGTATTTT.

J is TRBJ1-2 and V is TRBV15; the match to TRBD1 covers 11 bases. The CDR3 contains 15 residues. The V segment lost 4 bases and the J segment 7 bases; nucleotides outside the gene matches: 8. The V gene's germline CDR1 is LNHNV and CDR2 YYDKDF (reference sequence). DNA for the CDR3: TGTGCCACCAGCAACCCGGGACAGGGGGTGGCTGGCTACACCTTC. As protein: CATSNPGQGVAGYTF.

This clonotype was picked up many times. The chain links TRBV7-8 to TRBJ2-6; no clear D. The germline gives CDR1 SGHVS, CDR2 FQNEAQ. There are 13 residues in the CDR3. Trimming removed 6 bases from V and 0 bases from J, with 3 bases in between. In nucleotides, the CDR3 is TGTGCCAGCAGATACTCTGGGGCCAACGTCCTGACTTTC. Protein: CASRYSGANVLTF.

The CDR3 region has the DNA TGTGCCAGCTCAACTAGCACAGATACGCAGTATTTT. It specifies CASSTSTDTQYF. The chain is built from TRBV18 and TRBJ2-3; no clear D. This CDR3 comprises 12 residues. V was trimmed by 5 bases and J by 0 bases, leaving 3 bases between them. Germline V gene data show CDR1 as KGHSH and CDR2 as LQKENI.